This TCR beta chain came from a study of graft-versus-host responses after intestinal transplantation. TCRdb's table, derived via immunoSEQ multiplex PCR, lists solely in-frame clones and lacks some. Among some 110,000 clones listed, 85% to 95% were seen once. Study-level findings and limits: The marrow of recipients harbored GvH clones, and ileum or blood showed some of them first.

V lost 1 base and J lost 0, with 7 bases in between. The germline V gene encodes CDR1 MNHNY and CDR2 SVGAGI (reference sequence). CDR3 length: 14 amino acids. Concerning this clone: As yet, its antigen is unknown.

This sequence joins TRBV6-6 and TRBJ2-7; the D is unclear. This clonotype originated in a human donor who was the organ donor for an intestinal transplant. Here the sequenced sample was unstimulated CD8+ T cells sorted from spleen or lymph node cells, taken before transplant. The CDR3 region has the DNA TGTGCCAGCAGTTACTTGCAGTCCTCCTACGAGCAGTACTTC. It yields the protein CASSYLQSSYEQYF.